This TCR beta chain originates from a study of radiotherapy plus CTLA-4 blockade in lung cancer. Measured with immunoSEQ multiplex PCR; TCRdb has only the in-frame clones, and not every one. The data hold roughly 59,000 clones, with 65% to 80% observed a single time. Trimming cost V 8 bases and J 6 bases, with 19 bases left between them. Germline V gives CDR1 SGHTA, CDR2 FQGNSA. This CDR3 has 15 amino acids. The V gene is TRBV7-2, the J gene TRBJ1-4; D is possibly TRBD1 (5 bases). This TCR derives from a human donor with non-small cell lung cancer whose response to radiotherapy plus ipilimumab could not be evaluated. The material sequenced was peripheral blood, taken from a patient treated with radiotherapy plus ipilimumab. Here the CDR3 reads CASRDTGQGHEKLFF. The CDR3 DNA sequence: TGTGCCAGCCGTGATACGGGTCAGGGTCATGAAAAACTGTTTTTT.